This TCR beta chain was captured by sequencing in a study of T cell changes during pregnancy in multiple sclerosis (dated by TCRdb to the late 2010s). As for the study more broadly: In women with multiple sclerosis, the researchers looked at how the T cell repertoire shifted as pregnancy progressed.

The CDR3 has 16 amino acids, counting the end cysteine and phenylalanine. CDR3 DNA only is kept here, 48 bases in frame from base 1. Taken from the germline V gene, the CDR1 and CDR2 loops are LGHNA and YNFKEQ. The germline V and J ends show losses of 3 bases and 9 bases respectively, and no gene match explains 13 bases of the junction. Notes on this clone: The specificity of this receptor is unknown. No qualities accompany the bases; no much larger clone lies one base away.

Libraries were constructed by the immunoSEQ multiplex PCR assay. TCRdb holds this immuneACCESS table with in-frame rearrangements only. Some clones are missing; in checked studies, unresolved V genes explain under half, and the rest has no known cause. This sample lists 30,000 to 40,000 clones; around 87% were detected once. Over 0.45% of the sample is in the top ten clones. The sequence joins TRBV4-2 to TRBJ2-1; the junction holds 8 bases that match TRBD2. Material: CD4+ T cells from peripheral blood mononuclear cells, obtained in the second trimester of pregnancy. The sequence was collected from a female donor with multiple sclerosis, enrolled in a pregnancy study. Here the CDR3 is given as CASSQGTSFRSGEQFF. The DNA sequence reads TGTGCCAGCAGCCAGGGGACTAGTTTTCGATCTGGTGAGCAGTTCTTC.